This record looks at one T cell receptor beta chain sequence and its context. It has no known antigen specificity. Within one base of it there is no much larger clone, and no base qualities were kept. These data come from a study of blood T cell repertoires in COVID-19 (dated by TCRdb to about 2020). The study in broad terms: Collaborator samples came from the United States, Italy and Spain and covered acute and convalescent phases of COVID-19. The prospective study material was composed of cDNA or gDNA derived from T cells, B-cell-depleted T cells, or PBMCs. The dataset comprised deeply sampled blood TCRbeta repertoires from subjects exposed to, actively infected with, or recovered from COVID-19. A freely available public database, intended as a resource for researchers studying the immune response to SARS-CoV-2, is where the repertoires were released. The samples were drawn from two sources: the first 160 participants of the ongoing ImmuneRACE study, and 1,000 to 1,500 subjects contributed by 6 global collaborators. The sample metadata nearly always contained a de-identified subject ID, COVID-19 status, age in years and sex. Where available, HLA class I and class II types were taken from metadata supplied by the sample provider and were not determined by assay-based typing.

TCRbeta CDR3 regions were amplified from genomic DNA using the immunoSEQ Assay, a bias-controlled multiplex PCR. As for the authors' bioinformatics: The number of nucleated cells in each sample was estimated from the amplification of reference gene primers within the assay. To quantify the absolute abundance of each unique TCRbeta CDR3 rearrangement, sequence reads were collapsed and filtered. For each sample, productive Simpson clonality was calculated by taking the square root of Simpson's diversity index across productive rearrangements. TCRdb mirrors the immuneACCESS table, restricted to in-frame sequences. Some clones are absent from its copies; in checked studies, under half trace to an unresolved V gene, and the reason for the others is unknown. V and J calls and clone size come straight from that table; D and trimming were deduced from the DNA. Present in this sample are about 380,000 clones, 89% of which were seen just once. The ten largest clones take up more than 0.95% of the sample.

The collaborating institutions used their own protocols to collect whole blood in K2EDTA tubes. For TCRbeta analysis, collaborator samples were shipped as frozen whole blood, as isolated PBMCs, or as DNA extracted from either sample type. Broader findings and caveats from the paper: The quantity of clinical and demographic metadata differed by source and by participant and was supplied without curation.

Reading from cysteine to phenylalanine, the CDR3 counts 15 amino acids. The sequence is cut down to CDR3 DNA, 45 bases in frame from base 1. V is cut back by 5 bases and J by 4 bases, with 5 bases in the junction unmatched. CDR1 and CDR2 are read off the germline V gene as MDHEN and SYDVKM. This TCR derives from a middle-aged man with acute or convalescent COVID-19. The specimen sequenced was peripheral blood. This chain joins TRBV28 to TRBJ2-1, and 10 junctional nucleotides match TRBD2. The bases read TGTGCCAGCAGTAAAACTAGCGGGGCATACAATGAGCAGTTCTTC. This codes for CASSKTSGAYNEQFF.